Sequencing of this TCR beta chain was carried out in a study of T cells in narcolepsy. Whole-study context: Donors had narcolepsy type 1 or type 2, or were healthy controls.

V lost 6 bases and J 1 base, leaving 15 bases between the germline ends. This CDR3 is built from 14 residues. Germline V lookup: CDR1 SQVTM, CDR2 ANQGSEA. Only in-frame clones appear in the TCRdb table, and some are missing; sequencing was by immunoSEQ multiplex PCR. The profile shows tens of thousands of clones, around 84% of them singletons. Notes on this clone: Its target is unknown.

Broader study findings: Autoreactive clonotypes reportedly recurred in blood of same and different patients, not controls. HCRT-specific and TRIB2-specific autoreactive clonotypes appeared among same-patient CSF and blood CD4+ clonotypes.

The sequence was obtained from a human donor in good health. The rearrangement joins TRBV29-1 to TRBJ2-5; the D gene is possibly TRBD2 (6 bases). Sequencing was carried out using memory (CD45RA-) CD4+ T cells from blood. The CDR3 DNA reads TGCAGCGTAGGAGGGGTCGCACTCCAAGAGACCCAGTACTTC. It codes for CSVGGVALQETQYF.